The source of this T cell receptor beta chain is a study of T cell responses to AZD1222 COVID-19 vaccine. Points on this clone: What it recognizes is unknown.

The data were produced by immunoSEQ multiplex PCR, yet TCRdb's version contains in-frame clones alone and is incomplete. The sample carries 110,000 or so clones, more than 70% recorded once. General study results and limits: Spike-specific TCR breadth and depth were elevated following two AZD1222 doses. The number of AZD1222 recipients seropositive at baseline was only 6 or 7. Females made up more of the donors, who were largely white British, and clonal diversity may have come out too low.

Pooled together were second doses at about 4 or about 12 weeks. The clonotype was recovered from an adult who received the AZD1222 COVID-19 vaccine. The sequences come from peripheral blood, collected 28 days after the second AZD1222 dose.

CDR3: CASRTDRVDQPQHF. The DNA for the CDR3 is TGTGCCAGCAGAACCGACAGGGTCGACCAGCCCCAGCATTTT. This rearrangement joins TRBV7-9 to TRBJ1-5, with 7 nucleotides matching TRBD1. Trimming at V came to 6 bases and at J to 7 bases, leaving 9 bases not matched to a gene. Germline V gives CDR1 SEHNR, CDR2 FQNEAQ (reference sequence). This CDR3 has 14 amino acids.